This paragraph covers one T cell receptor (beta chain) sequence. This clonotype was counted a few times. The antigen it binds to is not known. Base qualities were left out, and no much larger clone turns up one base away. To prepare the library, PCR was applied. DNA from cultured CD4+ T cells was subjected to TCR sequencing with the Oncomine TCR Beta short-read assay at the Johns Hopkins FTIC core. The QIAamp micro DNA kit was used to extract genomic DNA from the cultured CD4+ T cells. Oncomine TCR Beta libraries made from cultured CD4+ T cells were pooled using unique dual indexes and sequenced on an Illumina iSeq 100. In the original analysis: Non-productive sequences were removed, and CDR3s that did not start with C, did not end with F or W, or were shorter than 7 amino acids were discarded. The MANAFEST web application was used to identify antigen-specific clonotypes by comparing peptide-stimulated wells against reference wells and other culture wells. To be called positive, a clone needed an FDR below 0.05, an odds ratio above 5, and a productive frequency above 0.1% in at least two of three replicate wells. Clonotypes that were significantly expanded in both SARS-CoV-2 spike wells and at least one common cold coronavirus spike condition were defined as cross-reactive. CDR3 homology was assessed with Levenshtein distances (stringdist) and unrooted phylogenetic trees (ape) in R version 3.6.1. Starting from the raw public reads, TCRdb applied fastp trimming at Q25, assembled clones with MiXCR and retained in-frame beta chains. Each CDR3 protein gets just one entry, which takes the most common genes and DNA from the rows behind it. The V and J calls here are based on TCRdb, not the publication. Here the sample has nearly 15,000 distinct CDR3 sequences; roughly 28% occur a single time. Clones ranked in the top ten supply approximately 20% of the sample.

What the treatment or condition label conveys for this sample: approximately 10-day PBMC culture with coronavirus spike peptide pools or control peptides (ViraFEST assay). The study used the ViraFEST assay, which expanded antigen-specific T cells with peptide pools and then identified expanded clonotypes by TCR sequencing. The convalescent patients' positive SARS-CoV-2 PCR tests were from March to December 2020, which was before the Alpha, Beta and Delta variants emerged in the United States. Each well held about 2 million PBMCs cultured in IMDM containing roughly 5% human AB serum and about 10 IU/ml IL-2, with 8.5 to 10 ug/ml peptide pools added. Half of the culture medium was replaced with fresh IL-2-containing medium on days 3 and 7. After 10 days of culture, CD4+ T cells were isolated by negative selection using the EasySep CD4+ T cell isolation kit. PBMCs were separated from whole blood using Ficoll-Paque Plus gradient centrifugation and then either used fresh or cryopreserved at -140C. Triplicate wells were generally used for each culture condition.

This sample stems from a study of vaccination and CD4 T cells after COVID-19 (dated by TCRdb to 2022 to 2024). A note on the overall study: SARS-CoV-2 positivity had been established in the convalescent patients by nasal swab PCR, and mild disease was recorded in several of these patients and severe disease in one. The convalescent cohort included six males and four females, with two Hispanic individuals, seven Caucasians, two Asians and one multiracial person. Each participant got two doses of either the Pfizer-BioNTech BNT162b2 vaccine (n=8) or the Moderna mRNA-1273 vaccine (n=2). Post-COVID blood samples from convalescent patients were collected a median of roughly 100 days after diagnosis, with a range of roughly 30 to 170 days. The time from the second vaccine dose to post-vaccine blood sampling had a median of roughly 77 days and ranged from roughly 12 to 250 days. Overlapping spike peptide pools from SARS-CoV-2 and from the common cold coronaviruses HCoV-NL63, HCoV-OC43 and HCoV-229E were used as culture stimuli. As controls, cultures received a CEFX viral epitope pool (the positive control), an HIV-1 Nef peptide pool (the negative control), or no peptide at all. In roughly nine COVID-19 convalescent patients and a handful of infection-naive healthy vaccine recipients, the spike-specific CD4+ TCR repertoire before mRNA vaccination was compared with the repertoire after mRNA vaccination.

Study-level results and caveats: In convalescent patients, a median approximately 86% of post-vaccine SARS-CoV-2-reactive clones were detected only after vaccination, suggesting vaccine-specific priming. Only a relatively small number of convalescent patients were included in the study, and early timepoints following natural infection were not analyzed. The median number of SARS-CoV-2-reactive clonotypes rose from about 23 after infection to 38 after vaccination, but the change was not significant. In convalescent patients, nearly all vaccine-specific clones (304 of 307) were found to be mono-reactive for SARS-CoV-2 spike rather than cross-reactive with common cold coronaviruses.

Trimming leaves V shorter by 4 bases and J shorter by 0 bases, with the junction holding 11 bases beyond the gene matches. The CDR3 covers 17 residues, taking in both the cysteine and the phenylalanine. Only CDR3 DNA remains: 51 bases, in frame from the first base. The germline V gene provides CDR1 SNHLY and CDR2 FYNNEI. This sequence originates from a human donor with COVID-19. Recombination linked TRBV2 to TRBJ1-1; TRBD1 fits 7 bases in the junction. The sequenced material came from cultured CD4+ T cells from blood. The DNA reads TGTGCCAGCAGTGGACAGGGAGAAACTCGGATGAACACTGAAGCTTTCTTT. Its protein reads: CASSGQGETRMNTEAFF. Here the CDR3 is joined to the reference TRBV2 and TRBJ1-1 genes, and the full variable domain is: EPEVTQTPSHQVTQMGQEVILRCVPISNHLYFYWYRQILGQKVEFLVSFYNNEISEKSEIFDDQFSVERPDGSNFTLKIRSTKLEDSAMYFCASSGQGETRMNTEAFFGQGTRLTVV.